The present TCR beta chain was sequenced within a study of CD8 T cells in Susac syndrome. Random hexamers were used to reverse transcribe an amount of about 0.45 to 1 ug RNA. MiXCR, run by TCRdb on the immunoSEQ multiplex PCR reads, gives a single entry per CDR3 protein. The sample records 95,000 to 150,000 distinct CDR3 sequences, roughly 94% being singletons. CDR1 is PRHDT, CDR2 FYEKMQ, per germline (reference sequence). The CDR3 is made up of 15 amino acids. Trimming at V came to 0 bases and at J to 4 bases, leaving 6 bases not matched to a gene. Sample: CD8+ T cells from PBMCs. The chain carries TRBV13 and TRBJ2-7, with 7 bases fitting TRBD1. This clonotype was sampled from a human donor with Susac syndrome. The chain's CDR3 is CASSLGGDRRYEQYF. The CDR3 bases are TGTGCCAGCAGCTTAGGAGGGGACAGAAGATACGAGCAGTACTTC.